This TCR beta chain stems from a study of blood T cell repertoires in COVID-19 (TCRdb year 2020). Regarding the study in general: Samples covering the acute and convalescent phases of COVID-19 were provided by collaborators in the United States, Italy and Spain. The material from the prospective study consisted of cDNA or gDNA derived from T cells, B-cell-depleted T cells, or PBMCs. Deeply sampled blood TCRbeta repertoires from subjects exposed to, actively infected with, or recovered from COVID-19 were included in the dataset. The repertoires were made available in a free public database intended to serve as a resource for research on the immune response to SARS-CoV-2. The samples were drawn from two sources: the first 160 participants of the ongoing ImmuneRACE study, and about 1,300 subjects contributed by 6 global collaborators. Sample metadata almost always included a de-identified subject ID, COVID-19 status, age in years and sex. Where available, HLA class I and class II types were obtained from metadata supplied by the sample provider rather than from assay-based typing. Summary of the overall study and its limitations: The amount of clinical and demographic metadata varied by source and participant and was provided uncurated.

CDR3 length: 15 amino acids, cysteine to phenylalanine. The only DNA kept is the CDR3, 45 bases in frame from the first base. CDR1 SGHRS and CDR2 YFSETQ were looked up in the germline V gene. Between the V and J ends, shortened by 1 base and 3 bases respectively, the junction contains 10 bases. TCRbeta CDR3 regions were amplified from genomic DNA by means of the immunoSEQ Assay, a bias-controlled multiplex PCR. The paper's processing steps were these. Nucleated cell counts per sample were estimated from amplification of reference gene primers within the assay. Sequence reads were collapsed and filtered to measure the absolute abundance of every unique TCRbeta CDR3 rearrangement. Productive Simpson clonality was computed per sample as the square root of Simpson's diversity index over productive rearrangements. The source is immuneACCESS, and TCRdb retained only in-frame sequences with V and J called. Part of the clones is not carried over; for the studies checked, unresolved V genes explain less than half of this, and the remainder is unexplained. V, J and clone size are taken as reported in that table, and D and trimming were inferred from the DNA itself. This sample is represented by nearly 350,000 clones; 88% of them were singletons. Of the sample, around 7.9% is held by the ten largest clones.

In Seattle, one collaborating source enrolled patients while the infection was active and tracked those patients longitudinally over the course of disease. The collaborating institutions used their own protocols to collect whole blood in K2EDTA tubes. For TCRbeta analysis, collaborators shipped samples in one of three forms: frozen whole blood, isolated PBMCs, or DNA extracted from either of those sample types. A word on this clone: Its antigen has not been determined. Base qualities are not at hand, and no much larger clone is one base apart.

The receptor was derived from a woman in her seventies with COVID-19, enrolled during active disease. The chain is made from TRBV5-1 and TRBJ2-2, with TRBD1 as a weak D call on 5 bases. Sequencing was performed on peripheral blood. The DNA is as follows: TGCGCCAGCAGCTTGCAGGGCACGGACACCGGGGAGCTGTTTTTT. Translated, it reads CASSLQGTDTGELFF.